What follows describes a single T cell receptor (beta chain). Its antigen remains unidentified. Qualities for individual bases were not recorded, and no much larger clone is one base off. The data originate from a study of blood T cell repertoires in COVID-19 (dated by TCRdb to 2018 to 2021). Regarding the complete study: Samples from collaborators originated in the United States, Italy and Spain and spanned both the acute and convalescent phases of COVID-19. The prospective study material was composed of cDNA or gDNA derived from T cells, B-cell-depleted T cells, or PBMCs. Deeply sampled blood TCRbeta repertoires from subjects exposed to, actively infected with, or recovered from COVID-19 were included in the dataset. A freely available public database, intended as a resource for researchers studying the immune response to SARS-CoV-2, is where the repertoires were released. Samples came from the ongoing ImmuneRACE study (first 160 participants) plus 1,254 subjects from 6 global collaborators. Nearly every sample came with metadata listing a de-identified subject ID, COVID-19 status, age in years and sex. Where available, HLA class I and class II types were obtained from metadata supplied by the sample provider rather than from assay-based typing.

The germline ends are 11 bases apart after V is trimmed by 0 bases and J by 3 bases. Inclusive of the bounding cysteine and phenylalanine, the CDR3 is 16 residues long. Of the read, only the CDR3 DNA is kept; its 48 bases are in frame from base 1. The germline V gene provides CDR1 SGHAT and CDR2 FQNNGV. Beyond this particular receptor, the publication reports: Clinical and demographic metadata were provided uncurated, with the amount varying by source and participant.

TCRbeta CDR3 regions were amplified from genomic DNA using the immunoSEQ Assay, a bias-controlled multiplex PCR. The source study handled its data this way. The number of nucleated cells in each sample was estimated from the amplification of reference gene primers within the assay. To quantify the absolute abundance of each unique TCRbeta CDR3 rearrangement, sequence reads were collapsed and filtered. Productive Simpson clonality was computed per sample as the square root of Simpson's diversity index over productive rearrangements. Held by TCRdb, this immuneACCESS table contains in-frame sequences only and omits some clones. Under half of the omission traces to an unresolved V gene where checked; the cause of the rest is unknown. D and trimming were read from the DNA, whereas the V and J calls and clone size are those reported in that table. The sample records approximately 100,000 clones, roughly 81% of which are singletons. Of the sample, more than 9% falls within the top ten clones.

The collaborating institutions used their own protocols to collect whole blood in K2EDTA tubes. For TCRbeta analysis, collaborators shipped samples in one of three forms: frozen whole blood, isolated PBMCs, or DNA extracted from either of those sample types. The sequence joins TRBV11-2 to TRBJ1-4; too little of a D gene remains to name it. Sequenced: peripheral blood. The TCR originated in a human donor in a cohort sampled during active COVID-19. The DNA sequence is given as TGTGCCAGCAGCTTAGATCTGGCAGTACCTAATGAAAAACTGTTTTTT. This codes for CASSLDLAVPNEKLFF.